This note documents a single TCR beta chain sequence. This clonotype was seen ten or more times. The clone's antigen remains unknown. No clone much larger than this one lies a single base away; base qualities are absent. The data were obtained in a study of T-cell memory formation after mild COVID-19 (dated by TCRdb to about 2021). For the wider study: TCR sequence clusters from the two donors were largely donor specific. Longitudinal TCRalpha and TCRbeta repertoire sequencing tracked T-cell clones expanding and contracting after mild COVID-19 in two donors. The cohort was made up of two young adult volunteers, one female and one male, who were previously healthy. Results the study describes overall, beyond this receptor: From day 15 to 85, contracting clones showed balanced CD4/CD8 phenotypes, whereas a second wave of clones that expanded from day 15 to 37 leaned towards CD4+. The detection of some responding clones in pre-infection memory suggests that pre-existing cross-reactive memory T cells joined the SARS-CoV-2 response. Contracting CD4+ clones turned up mainly in the CM and EM memory subsets, whereas EMRA was where CD8+ clones were enriched. The second-wave clones that peaked on day 37 were not confirmed to be SARS-CoV-2 specific. The study included only a couple of mild cases, and larger cohorts that include severe cases with pre-infection samples were judged to be necessary.

Ficoll-Paque density gradient centrifugation was used to isolate PBMCs. From the germline V gene, CDR1 is MNHEY and CDR2 is SVGEGT. V lost 2 bases and J lost 1 base, and the count of bases not matched to a germline gene is 7. Taken from cysteine to phenylalanine, the CDR3 has 17 residues. The read is trimmed to its CDR3 DNA, 51 bases read in frame from base 1. This sample was sequenced with an Illumina NovaSeq 6000. Using 5'RACE with constant-segment primers, TCRalpha and TCRbeta cDNA libraries were constructed, with sample barcodes and unique molecular identifiers added in the process. Trizol reagent was used to extract RNA from every sample. Library amplification was performed in two PCR steps, and a second sample barcode and Illumina TruSeq adapters were introduced in the second step. Sequencing of libraries was performed on an Illumina NovaSeq with 2 x 150 bp paired-end reads. As for the authors' bioinformatics: The reads were demultiplexed and collapsed into UMI-guided consensus sequences using migec v1.2.7. With mixcr v2.1.11, UMI consensuses were aligned to TRA and TRB V and J templates and assembled into clonotypes. Clonotypes were classified as expanded or contracted when called significant by both edgeR and NoisET, with noise models trained on biological replicates. edgeR calls used a false discovery rate-adjusted p below 0.01 and a log2 fold-change threshold of 1. As an exploratory analysis of dynamics, PCA with hierarchical clustering was applied to max-normalized trajectories of the 1000 most abundant clonotypes. Each responding clone was given a CD4 or CD8 phenotype based on the CD4+ and CD8+ repertoires, which had been sequenced separately. TCRdb trimmed the raw reads at Q25, called clones with MiXCR and kept productive beta chains. Every entry covers one CDR3 protein and lists the most common genes and DNA from its rows. TCRdb's processing, not the authors', yielded these V and J calls. Present in this sample are 25,000 to 30,000 distinct CDR3 sequences, around 12% of which were seen just once. About 15% of the sample rests with the top ten.

This receptor was obtained from an adult woman who had mild COVID-19 (a few samples of this study predate the infection). The sample titles of this study are shuffled in the database, so cell type and time point are left out; the donor was told from shared clones. Recombination linked TRBV6-2 or TRBV6-3 to TRBJ2-3; TRBD1 matches 9 bases in the middle. The sequenced sample was PBMCs or a T cell subset sorted from them (not recorded which). This receptor carries the CDR3 CASSYAFRDRGTDTQYF. The nucleotides read TGTGCCAGCAGTTACGCATTCAGGGACAGGGGCACAGATACGCAGTATTTT.